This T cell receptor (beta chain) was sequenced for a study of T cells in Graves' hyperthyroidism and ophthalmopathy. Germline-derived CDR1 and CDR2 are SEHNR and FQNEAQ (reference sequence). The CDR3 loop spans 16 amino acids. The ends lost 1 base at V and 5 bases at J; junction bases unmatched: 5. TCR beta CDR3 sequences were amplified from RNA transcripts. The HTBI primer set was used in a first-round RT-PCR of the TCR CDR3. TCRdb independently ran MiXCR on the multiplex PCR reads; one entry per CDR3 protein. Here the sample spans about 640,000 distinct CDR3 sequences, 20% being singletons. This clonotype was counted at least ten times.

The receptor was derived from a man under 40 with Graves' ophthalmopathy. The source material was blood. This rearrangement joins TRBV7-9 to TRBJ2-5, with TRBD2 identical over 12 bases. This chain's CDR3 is CASSLGLAGVSETQYF. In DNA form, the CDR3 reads TGTGCCAGCAGCTTAGGACTAGCGGGGGTATCGGAGACCCAGTACTTC.